Listed below are T cell receptor beta chains from one sample, sequenced in a study of tumor and adjacent non-tumor tissue in lung cancer. TCRdb fed the multiplex PCR reads into MiXCR, producing one record per CDR3 protein. The sample has 90,000 to 120,000 distinct CDR3 sequences, 55% to 65% seen once; the top ten hold approximately 19%. Sequencing was done on a sample of distant non-tumor lung tissue. These receptors were collected from a man younger than 40 with non-small cell lung cancer. CDR3s include the opening cysteine and the closing phenylalanine or tryptophan. Fields, in order: D gene, J gene, clone size, V gene, CDR3 protein, CDR3 DNA. A D gene is named only where the DNA matches it firmly. Clone size is shown for a subset of rows, as once, few, many or a class of expanded clone.

>.|TRBJ2-2|.|TRBV6-4
CASSPGSIGELFF
TGTGCCAGCAGTCCAGGCTCCATCGGGGAGCTGTTTTTT
>TRBD2|TRBJ2-1|.|TRBV6-1
CACTGLAGAYNEQFF
TGTGCCTGCACTGGACTAGCGGGAGCTTACAATGAGCAGTTCTTC
>TRBD1|TRBJ1-5|.|TRBV6-1
CASSGDRNQPHHF
TGTGCCAGCAGTGGGGACAGGAATCAGCCTCATCATTTT
>TRBD1|TRBJ2-7|.|TRBV20-1
CSARGQDLHYSYEQYF
TGCAGTGCTCGCGGACAGGACCTCCACTACTCCTACGAGCAGTACTTC
>.|TRBJ1-4|.|TRBV4-3
CASSPRSGRNEKPFF
TGCGCCAGCAGCCCACGGAGCGGGCGTAATGAAAAACCGTTTTTT
>.|TRBJ2-2|.|TRBV11-2
CASSSPWDPNTGELFF
TGTGCCAGCAGCTCCCCCTGGGACCCAAACACCGGGGAGTTGTTTTTT
>TRBD2|TRBJ2-3|few|TRBV7-8
CASTISGGAGTDTQYF
TGTGCCAGCACTATTAGCGGGGGGGCCGGGACAGATACGCAGTATTTT
>.|TRBJ2-7|.|TRBV11-2
CAITQGWGSSYEQYF
TGTGCTATCACCCAAGGGTGGGGAAGCTCCTACGAGCAGTACTTC
>TRBD1|TRBJ1-6|few|TRBV11-2
CASSSWTGQSSSPLHF
TGTGCCAGCAGCTCCTGGACAGGGCAGTCATCCTCACCCCTCCACTTT
>TRBD2|TRBJ2-5|many|TRBV6-1
CASSELAGGPETQYF
TGTGCCAGCAGTGAACTAGCGGGAGGGCCAGAGACCCAGTACTTC
>.|TRBJ2-2|.|TRBV20-1
CSARAYDGSVSGELFF
TGCAGTGCTAGAGCCTATGATGGGAGTGTATCCGGGGAGCTGTTTTTT
>.|TRBJ1-2|many|TRBV12-3/TRBV12-4
CASSLGQSLYGYTF
TGTGCCAGCAGTTTAGGGCAGTCACTCTATGGCTACACCTTC
>.|TRBJ2-1|.|TRBV11-3
CASSTRSRGALNEQFF
TGTGCCAGCAGCACTCGAAGTAGGGGGGCCCTCAATGAGCAGTTCTTC
>TRBD1|TRBJ2-1|.|TRBV11-1
CASRPTGGSHNEQFF
TGTGCCAGTAGACCAACAGGGGGTTCCCACAATGAGCAGTTCTTC
>.|TRBJ2-5|.|TRBV11-3
CTSNVNLGETQYF
TGTACCAGCAATGTGAATCTGGGGGAGACCCAGTACTTC
>.|TRBJ1-5|.|TRBV20-1
CSARAPSDKGNKPQHF
TGCAGTGCTAGAGCCCCTTCGGACAAGGGCAATAAGCCCCAGCATTTT
>.|TRBJ2-2|.|TRBV11-3
CGSSPRGFTGELFF
TGTGGCAGCAGCCCTCGGGGCTTCACCGGGGAGCTGTTTTTT
>.|TRBJ1-5|many|TRBV6-5
CASNFSPDQPQHF
TGTGCCAGCAACTTCTCCCCGGATCAGCCCCAGCATTTT
>.|TRBJ1-1|.|TRBV6-5
CASSYPAGPMNTGAFF
TGTGCCAGCAGTTACCCGGCGGGCCCGATGAACACTGGAGCTTTCTTT
>TRBD1|TRBJ2-2|few|TRBV29-1
CGVFRDRNTGELFF
TGCGGCGTATTCCGGGACAGGAACACCGGGGAGCTGTTTTTT
>.|TRBJ2-1|.|TRBV20-1
CSARNRSYNEQFF
TGTAGTGCTAGGAACAGATCCTACAATGAGCAGTTCTTC
>.|TRBJ1-2|few|TRBV5-1
CASSAVGYGYTF
TGCGCCAGCAGCGCGGTTGGCTATGGCTACACCTTC
>TRBD1|TRBJ2-2|.|TRBV11-1
CARSPSTQGTAELFF
TGTGCCAGGAGCCCAAGCACACAGGGGACCGCGGAGCTGTTTTTT
>.|TRBJ1-5|many|TRBV5-5
CASSLVTVSGNQPQHF
TGTGCCAGCAGCTTGGTAACGGTTTCCGGCAATCAGCCCCAGCATTTT